Below, 7 T cell receptor beta chains from the same sample are listed, as sequenced in a study of vaccination and CD4 T cells after COVID-19. Antigens for these TCRs are unknown. Documented treatment: approximately nine-day PBMC culture with coronavirus spike peptide pools or control peptides (ViraFEST assay). According to the study, CD4+ T cells from the unexposed donor were gathered ahead of the COVID-19 pandemic (2011-2018). Once obtained from cultured CD4+ T cells, the DNA was sequenced using the Oncomine TCR Beta short-read assay. Genomic DNA from cultured CD4+ T cells was extracted. TCRdb analysed the PCR reads with MiXCR anew, one entry per CDR3 protein. The sample consists of roughly 9,100 distinct CDR3 sequences, just under 45% of them appearing once. The sequencing input was CD4+ T cells from blood, cultured in vitro. The receptors originated from a human donor in good health.

This chain joins TRBV20-1 and TRBJ1-2; D ambiguous. The CDR3 has 13 amino acids. Trimming stripped 6 bases from V and 0 bases from J, with 11 bases between. CDR1 is DFQATT, CDR2 SNEGSKA, per germline (reference sequence). The CDR3 here is CSADGLANYGYTF. CDR3 bases: TGCAGTGCCGACGGCCTAGCTAACTATGGCTACACCTTC.

CDR3 sequence reads: CASSRSGGSEDGYTF. CDR3 DNA: TGCGCCAGCAGCCGATCCGGGGGTAGTGAGGATGGCTACACCTTC. The J gene is TRBJ1-2, the V gene TRBV5-1; TRBD1 is a possible D gene (5 bases). The CDR3 runs 15 residues. Trimming stripped 4 bases from V and 6 bases from J, with 19 bases between. Germline V CDR1 and CDR2: SGHRS, YFSETQ.

Only a few counts were recorded for this clonotype. V usage is TRBV28 and J usage is TRBJ2-3; D gene unclear. The ends were cut back, 3 bases at V and 0 bases at J, with 13 bases in the middle. The CDR3 loop spans 16 amino acids. In germline, CDR1 is MDHEN, CDR2 SYDVKM. Here the CDR3 reads CASSLAGDTSTDTQYF. The CDR3 DNA reads as TGTGCCAGCAGTTTGGCCGGAGATACTAGCACAGATACGCAGTATTTT.

V usage is TRBV7-2 and J usage is TRBJ2-3; D unclear. The CDR3 runs to 13 residues. The ends were cut back, 5 bases at V and 2 bases at J, with 8 bases in the middle. Germline V CDR1 and CDR2: SGHTA, FQGNSA. CDR3 sequence reads: CASSAFFTDTQYF. The CDR3 DNA is TGTGCCAGCAGCGCCTTCTTCACAGATACGCAGTATTTT.

The chain employs TRBV4-1 and TRBJ1-5; D not resolved. Germline CDR1 reads MGHRA; CDR2 reads YSYEKL. V lost 0 bases, J lost 5 bases, and 11 bases lay in between. The CDR3 length is 15 residues. The CDR3 bases are TGCGCCAGCAGCCAAGATATTCGGATAGATCAGCCCCAGCATTTT. It translates to CASSQDIRIDQPQHF.

The chain has TRBV6-5 and TRBJ2-5; TRBD1 matches at 12 bases. The junction had 9 bases not matched to a gene; V was cut back by 2 bases and J by 8 bases. Germline CDR1 reads MNHEY; CDR2 reads SVGAGI. There are 16 residues in the CDR3. CDR3 sequence: CASSYTGTGGSLTQYF. CDR3 coding DNA: TGTGCCAGCAGTTACACCGGGACAGGGGGCTCCCTAACCCAGTACTTC.

The chain employs TRBV6-4 and TRBJ2-7, with D possibly matching TRBD2 (5 bases). The CDR3 runs to 13 residues. The germline V and J ends were trimmed by 5 bases and 4 bases, with 12 bases remaining between them. Per the germline V gene, CDR1 is MRHNA and CDR2 is SNTAGT. The DNA of the CDR3 is TGTGCCAGCAGTCCCTGGGCGGGTTACGAGCAGTACTTC. As protein: CASSPWAGYEQYF.